This T cell receptor beta chain was profiled in a study of blood T cells in healthy people across ages. Primers used in a second PCR of roughly 6 to 11 cycles were a sample-barcoded 5' primer and a J-beta primer mix. Each cDNA molecule was tagged by a template-switch adaptor that had 12 random nucleotides. Using its own MiXCR run on the 5' RACE reads, TCRdb lists one record per CDR3 protein. The data show approximately 800,000 distinct CDR3 sequences, more than 50% seen once. Trimming shortened V by 2 bases and J by 2 bases, and 17 bases separated the two germline ends. The CDR3 has 17 amino acids. Looked up from germline, CDR1 is SGHVS and CDR2 is FNYEAQ.

This clonotype was sampled from a middle-aged man in good health. Sequencing used blood. The chain joins TRBV7-6 to TRBJ2-3; no clear D. CDR3 loop: CASSLQVATIITDTQYF. The CDR3 DNA sequence: TGTGCCAGCAGCTTACAGGTGGCGACCATTATCACAGATACGCAGTATTTT.